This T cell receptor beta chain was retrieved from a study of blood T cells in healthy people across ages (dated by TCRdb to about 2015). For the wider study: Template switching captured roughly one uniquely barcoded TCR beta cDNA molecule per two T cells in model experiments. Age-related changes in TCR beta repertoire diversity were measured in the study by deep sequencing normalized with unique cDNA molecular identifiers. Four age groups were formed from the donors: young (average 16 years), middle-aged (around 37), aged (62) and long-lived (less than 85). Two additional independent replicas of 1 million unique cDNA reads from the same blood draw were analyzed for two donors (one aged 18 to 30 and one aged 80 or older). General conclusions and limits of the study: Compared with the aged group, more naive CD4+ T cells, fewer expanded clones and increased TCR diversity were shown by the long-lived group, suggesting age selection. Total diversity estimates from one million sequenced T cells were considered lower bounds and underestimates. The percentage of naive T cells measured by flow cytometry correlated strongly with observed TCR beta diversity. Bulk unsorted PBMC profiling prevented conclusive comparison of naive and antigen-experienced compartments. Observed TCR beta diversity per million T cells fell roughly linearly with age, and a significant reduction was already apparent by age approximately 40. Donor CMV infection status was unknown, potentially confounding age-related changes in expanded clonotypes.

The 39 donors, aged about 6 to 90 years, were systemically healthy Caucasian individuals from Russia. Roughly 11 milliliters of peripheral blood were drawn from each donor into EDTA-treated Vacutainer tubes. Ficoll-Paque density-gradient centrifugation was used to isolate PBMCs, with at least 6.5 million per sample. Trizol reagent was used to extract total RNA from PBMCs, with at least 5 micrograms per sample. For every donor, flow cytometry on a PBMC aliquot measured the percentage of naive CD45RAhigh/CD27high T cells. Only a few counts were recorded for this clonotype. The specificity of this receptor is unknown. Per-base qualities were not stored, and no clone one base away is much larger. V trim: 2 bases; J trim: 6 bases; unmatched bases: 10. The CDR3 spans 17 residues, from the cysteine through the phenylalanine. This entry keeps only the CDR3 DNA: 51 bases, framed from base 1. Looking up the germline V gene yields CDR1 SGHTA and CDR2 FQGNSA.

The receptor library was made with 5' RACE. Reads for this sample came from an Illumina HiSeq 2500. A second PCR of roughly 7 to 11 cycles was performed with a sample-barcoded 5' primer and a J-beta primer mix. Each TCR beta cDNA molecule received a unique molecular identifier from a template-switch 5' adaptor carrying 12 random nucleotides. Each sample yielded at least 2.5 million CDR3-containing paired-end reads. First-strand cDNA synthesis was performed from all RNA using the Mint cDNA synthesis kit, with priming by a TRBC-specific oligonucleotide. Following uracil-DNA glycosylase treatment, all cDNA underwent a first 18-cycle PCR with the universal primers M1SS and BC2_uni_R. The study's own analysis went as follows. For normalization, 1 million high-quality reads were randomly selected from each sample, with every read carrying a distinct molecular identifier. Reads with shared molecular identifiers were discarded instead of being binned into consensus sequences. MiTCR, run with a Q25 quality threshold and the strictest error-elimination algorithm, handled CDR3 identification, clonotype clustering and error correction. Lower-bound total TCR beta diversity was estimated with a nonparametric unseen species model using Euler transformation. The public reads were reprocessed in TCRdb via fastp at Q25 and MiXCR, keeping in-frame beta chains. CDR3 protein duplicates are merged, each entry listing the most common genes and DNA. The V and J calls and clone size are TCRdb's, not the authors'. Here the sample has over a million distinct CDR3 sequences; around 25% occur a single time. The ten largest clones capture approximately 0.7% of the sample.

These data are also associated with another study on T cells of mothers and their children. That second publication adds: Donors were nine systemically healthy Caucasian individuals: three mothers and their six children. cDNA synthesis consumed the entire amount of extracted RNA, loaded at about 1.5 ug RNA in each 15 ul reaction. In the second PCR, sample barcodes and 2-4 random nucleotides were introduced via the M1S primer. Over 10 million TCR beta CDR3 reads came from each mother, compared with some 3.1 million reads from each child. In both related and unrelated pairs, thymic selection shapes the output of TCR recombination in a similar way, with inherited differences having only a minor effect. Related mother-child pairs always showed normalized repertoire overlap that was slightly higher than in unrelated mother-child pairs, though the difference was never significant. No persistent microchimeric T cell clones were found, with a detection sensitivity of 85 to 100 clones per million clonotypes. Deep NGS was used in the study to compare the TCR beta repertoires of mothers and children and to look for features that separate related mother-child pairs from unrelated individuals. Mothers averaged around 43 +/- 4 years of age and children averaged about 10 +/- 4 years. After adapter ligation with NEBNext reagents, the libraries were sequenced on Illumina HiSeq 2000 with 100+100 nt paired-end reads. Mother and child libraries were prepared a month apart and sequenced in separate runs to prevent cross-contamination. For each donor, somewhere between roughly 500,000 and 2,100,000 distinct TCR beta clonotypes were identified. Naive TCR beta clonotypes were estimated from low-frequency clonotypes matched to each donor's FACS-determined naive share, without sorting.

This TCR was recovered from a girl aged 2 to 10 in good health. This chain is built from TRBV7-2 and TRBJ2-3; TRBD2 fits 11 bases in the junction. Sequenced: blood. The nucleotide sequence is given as TGTGCCAGCAGCTTAATGGGTAGCGGGGGGGCAGTGGATACGCAGTATTTT. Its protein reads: CASSLMGSGGAVDTQYF.